This TCR beta chain appears in the sequencing data of a study of blood T cell repertoires in COVID-19. Turning to the study itself: Sources were T cells, B-cell-depleted T cells, or PBMCs; the material itself was cDNA or gDNA.

Libraries were prepared by immunoSEQ multiplex PCR; TCRdb keeps only in-frame clonotypes and omits some of them. The profile shows hundreds of thousands of clones, approximately 86% of them singletons. Germline V gene sequence: CDR1 SGHKS, CDR2 YYEKEE (reference sequence). The germline V and J ends were trimmed by 0 bases and 0 bases, with 13 bases remaining between them. This CDR3 is built from 17 residues. The chain joins TRBV5-5 to TRBJ1-3, with D perhaps TRBD1 (5 bases). Sequencing was carried out using PBMCs or T cells enriched from blood (not recorded which). The receptor was derived from a woman between 40 and 55 years old with acute COVID-19. DNA of the CDR3: TGTGCCAGCAGCTTGGCCATTGGGGGACTCTCTGGAAACACCATATATTTT. Translated: CASSLAIGGLSGNTIYF.